The 21 T cell receptor beta chains presented below share a single source sample, sequenced in a study of STAT3 mutations in large granular lymphocyte leukemia. No antigen has been assigned to these receptors. Data came from immunoSEQ multiplex PCR; TCRdb stores just in-frame clones and leaves some out. The sample includes roughly 4,000 clones, roughly three fifths seen only once; the top ten take about 71%. Study-level points and caveats: Every T-cell large granular lymphocyte leukemia patient had at least one immunodominant TCR beta clonotype.

Sequencing input: peripheral blood mononuclear cells. Receptors were obtained from a man in his sixties with T-cell large granular lymphocyte leukemia. Some clones in this sample may be carry-over from other donors' samples.

The chain employs TRBV5-1 and TRBJ1-1; tentatively, D is TRBD1 (5 bases). Germline lookup yields CDR1 SGHRS and CDR2 YFSETQ. This CDR3 contains 16 residues. The ends were cut back, 4 bases at V and 1 base at J, with 17 bases in the middle. The CDR3 nucleotides are TGCGCCAGCAGCCTAAGTCGTCCGGGACGGAACACTGAAGCTTTCTTT. Translation: CASSLSRPGRNTEAFF.

The chain links TRBV27 to TRBJ2-7; possibly TRBD1 or TRBD2 for D (5 bases each). Germline CDR1 is MNHEY and CDR2 is SMNVEV (reference sequence). The length of the CDR3 is 15 residues. V lost 4 bases and J lost 7, with 20 bases in between. Written as DNA, the CDR3 is TGTGCCAGCAGTTCTCCGGGACGGGGTGTTGGTGAGCAGTACTTC. Its protein product is CASSSPGRGVGEQYF.

The V gene is TRBV7-9, the J gene TRBJ2-1, with 8 bases lining up with TRBD2. V gave up 3 bases and J gave up 7 bases; unmatched junction bases: 8. This CDR3 region has 15 residues. Germline loops: CDR1 SEHNR, CDR2 FQNEAQ (reference sequence). CDR3 nucleotide sequence: TGTGCCAGCAGCTTCCTTAGCGGGACCACTAATGAGCAGTTCTTC. Its translation: CASSFLSGTTNEQFF.

The rearrangement links TRBV6-6 to TRBJ1-6, with unresolved D. Trimming removed 2 bases at V and 8 bases at J, with 13 bases between. This CDR3 is 15 amino acids long. Germline CDR1 MNHNY, CDR2 SVGAGI (reference sequence). CDR3 sequence: CASSYLRSRYSPLHF. As DNA, the CDR3 is TGTGCCAGCAGTTACCTCAGGTCGCGGTATTCACCCCTCCACTTT.

This chain joins TRBV30 and TRBJ1-5; D unclear. Germline lookup yields CDR1 GTSNPN and CDR2 SVGIG (reference sequence). The CDR3 covers 13 residues. V dropped 0 bases and J dropped 3 bases, with 6 bases sitting between them. The CDR3 bases are TGTGCCTGGAGTGTACAGCTCAATCAGCCCCAGCATTTT. It yields the protein CAWSVQLNQPQHF. Drawing the rest from reference TRBV30 and TRBJ1-5, the complete variable domain is SQTIHQWPATLVQPVGSPLSLECTVEGTSNPNLYWYRQAAGRGLQLLFYSVGIGQISSEVPQNLSASRPQDRQFILSSKKLLLSDSGFYLCAWSVQLNQPQHFGDGTRLSIL.

The J gene is TRBJ1-1, the V gene TRBV29-1, with a weak D call TRBD1 (5 bases). The V end lost 4 bases, the J end lost 7 bases, and 13 bases lay between the germline ends. The CDR3 covers 12 residues. Per germline, CDR1 SQVTM and CDR2 ANQGSEA. CDR3 region: CSVGGSQIEAFF. Here the CDR3 DNA reads TGCAGCGTTGGGGGCAGCCAAATTGAAGCTTTCTTT.

V gene TRBV5-1 combines with J gene TRBJ2-7; 8 nucleotides match TRBD1. The V gene's germline CDR1 is SGHRS and CDR2 YFSETQ. J gave up 2 bases and V 4 bases, and 11 bases lay outside the gene matches. The CDR3 runs to 16 residues. The CDR3 DNA sequence: TGCGCCAGCAGCCCAGGGACAGGAATAGTGACCTACGAGCAGTACTTC. It is translated as CASSPGTGIVTYEQYF. The full variable domain, in which reference TRBV5-1 and TRBJ2-7 provide the parts outside the CDR3, is KAGVTQTPRYLIKTRGQQVTLSCSPISGHRSVSWYQQTPGQGLQFLFEYFSETQRNKGNFPGRFSGRQFSNSRSEMNVSTLELGDSALYLCASSPGTGIVTYEQYFGPGTRLTVT.

V usage is TRBV5-1 and J usage is TRBJ1-6, with 7 bases aligning to TRBD1. Germline V gene lookup returns CDR1 SGHRS and CDR2 YFSETQ. This CDR3 is 14 amino acids long. After removal of 6 bases from V and 7 bases from J, the junction contained 7 bases not matched to a gene. In nucleotides, the CDR3 is TGCGCCAGCACCCCGACAGGGAGCAATTCACCCCTCCACTTT. It yields the protein CASTPTGSNSPLHF.

The V gene is TRBV25-1, the J gene TRBJ2-1; TRBD2 agrees at 7 bases. With V trimmed by 7 bases and J by 8 bases, 14 bases remained unmatched. The CDR3 is made up of 15 amino acids. Germline V gene sequence: CDR1 MGHDK, CDR2 SYGVNS. Here the CDR3 DNA reads TGTGCCAGCACCGGAGGCGGGAGAAACAACGATGAGCAGTTCTTC. Its translation: CASTGGGRNNDEQFF.

This chain uses TRBV13 with TRBJ2-3, with D uncertain. The length of the CDR3 is 15 residues. V was trimmed by 3 bases and J by 1 base, leaving 11 bases between them. Per the germline V gene, CDR1 is PRHDT and CDR2 is FYEKMQ (reference sequence). Written as DNA, the CDR3 is TGTGCCAGCAGCTTTTACCAAGGAGGCACAGATACGCAGTATTTT. Translated: CASSFYQGGTDTQYF.

The chain uses TRBV29-1 and TRBJ2-5, with D tentatively TRBD2 (7 bases). This CDR3 has 14 residues. Trimming shortened V by 4 bases and J by 5 bases, and 17 bases separated the two germline ends. Per germline, CDR1 SQVTM and CDR2 ANQGSEA. This CDR3 reads CSVGFGGPLETQYF. The CDR3 nucleotides are TGCAGCGTTGGATTCGGGGGGCCGCTGGAGACCCAGTACTTC.

The genes are TRBV10-1 and TRBJ2-7, with D tentatively TRBD1 (6 bases). Trimming stripped 5 bases from V and 6 bases from J, with 8 bases between. This CDR3 has 11 residues. Germline V lookup: CDR1 WNHNN, CDR2 SYGVQD (reference sequence). The CDR3 nucleotides are TGCGCCAGCAGTCCAGGGGTCGAGCAGTACTTC. As protein: CASSPGVEQYF.

This rearrangement joins TRBV20-1 to TRBJ2-3; weak D call: TRBD2 (5 bases). Trimming removed 5 bases from V and 6 bases from J, with 9 bases in between. This CDR3 has 11 amino acids. CDR1 is DFQATT, CDR2 SNEGSKA, per germline (reference sequence). The DNA of the CDR3 is TGCAGTGCTCCGAGGGATGATACGCAGTATTTT. Amino acid sequence: CSAPRDDTQYF.

The CDR3 is CATGDGENNQPQHF. For the CDR3, the DNA is TGTGCCACAGGGGATGGAGAAAATAATCAGCCCCAGCATTTT. This rearrangement joins TRBV10-3 to TRBJ1-5; D possibly corresponds to TRBD1 (6 bases). V lost 10 bases to trimming and J lost 4 bases, with 17 bases between them. CDR3 length: 14 residues. Germline CDR1 and CDR2: ENHRY and SYGVKD.

The rearrangement joins TRBV5-6 to TRBJ2-5, with D unresolved. Germline V CDR1 and CDR2: SGHDT, YYEEEE. Trimming removed 4 bases from V and 1 base from J, with 8 bases in between. This CDR3 comprises 13 residues. The CDR3 region has the DNA TGTGCCAGCAGCCCAGACACCCAAGAGACCCAGTACTTC. It codes for CASSPDTQETQYF.

The chain joins TRBV5-4 to TRBJ1-1; D is ambiguous. The CDR3 runs 13 residues. Germline values: CDR1 SGHNT, CDR2 YYREEE (reference sequence). The V end was cut by 2 bases, the J end by 4 bases, with 9 bases between. CDR3: CASSFASTTEAFF. Written as DNA, the CDR3 is TGTGCCAGCAGCTTCGCGTCCACCACTGAAGCTTTCTTT.

The chain carries TRBV30 and TRBJ1-6, with D unresolved. The germline V gene has CDR1 GTSNPN and CDR2 SVGIG (reference sequence). This CDR3 spans 15 amino acids. The V end was cut by 5 bases, the J end by 0 bases, with 11 bases between. This chain's CDR3 is CAWARLNSYNSPLHF. The CDR3 coding sequence is TGTGCCTGGGCTCGTCTCAACTCCTATAATTCACCCCTCCACTTT.

This clone occurred once. The rearrangement links TRBV5-6 to TRBJ2-1, with a tentative D call TRBD2 (6 bases). CDR1 and CDR2 from the germline V gene are SGHDT and YYEEEE. This CDR3 has 13 amino acids. The CDR3 bases are TGTGCTCAGGTGCGGGATCCATACAATGAGCAGTTCTTC. Its protein product is CAQVRDPYNEQFF.

This clone appeared a few times. The chain uses TRBV29-1 and TRBJ2-5, with D perhaps TRBD2 (5 bases). V was cut by 6 bases and J by 2 bases, with 13 bases left in between. From germline, CDR1 is SQVTM and CDR2 ANQGSEA. This CDR3 is built from 13 residues. Here the CDR3 reads CSVRASGQETQYF. The CDR3 coding sequence is TGCAGCGTGAGGGCGAGCGGACAAGAGACCCAGTACTTC. Filled out from reference TRBV29-1 and TRBJ2-5, the complete variable domain reads SAVISQKPSRDICQRGTSLTIQCQVDSQVTMMFWYRQQPGQSLTLIATANQGSEATYESGFVIDKFPISRPNLTFSTLTVSNMSPEDSSIYLCSVRASGQETQYFGPGTRLLVL.

The V and J genes are TRBV30 and TRBJ1-5; possibly TRBD1 for D (5 bases). CDR1 is GTSNPN, CDR2 SVGIG, per germline (reference sequence). The CDR3 covers 14 residues. V dropped 2 bases and J dropped 6 bases, with 14 bases sitting between them. The CDR3, as DNA: TGTGCCTGGAGTACAGGCATCCTCGGTCAGCCCCAGCATTTT. Amino acids: CAWSTGILGQPQHF.

The chain combines TRBV6-5 with TRBJ2-7; TRBD1 agrees at 8 bases. Germline CDR1 MNHEY, CDR2 SVGAGI. This CDR3 has 13 residues. Trimming cost V 6 bases and J 2 bases; bases outside gene matches: 3. The CDR3 sequence: CASSQGQAYEQYF. CDR3 in DNA: TGTGCCAGCAGCCAGGGACAGGCCTACGAGCAGTACTTC.